This T cell receptor (beta chain) was obtained from a study of early T cells in non-severe SARS-CoV-2 infection. Trimming took 3 bases from V and 1 from J; bases not matched to a gene: 9. The V gene's germline CDR1 is MDHEN and CDR2 SYDVKM. This CDR3 region has 17 residues. This clonotype has a handful of counts. TCRdb re-derived calls from the 5' RACE reads in MiXCR, one entry per CDR3 protein. The data contain approximately 79,000 distinct CDR3 sequences, 13% of them singletons. J is TRBJ2-7 and V is TRBV28; 10 bases fit TRBD2. The sequenced sample consisted of whole blood. The origin of this receptor is an adult who was a healthcare worker with PCR-confirmed SARS-CoV-2 infection or an uninfected control (not recorded which). In DNA form, the CDR3 reads TGTGCCAGCAGTTTGATAGGGGCTAGCGGGAGTTCCTACGAGCAGTACTTC. Translated: CASSLIGASGSSYEQYF. Full variable domain (outside the CDR3, taken from reference TRBV28 and TRBJ2-7): DVKVTQSSRYLVKRTGEKVFLECVQDMDHENMFWYRQDPGLGLRLIYFSYDVKMKEKGDIPEGYSVSREKKERFSLILESASTNQTSMYLCASSLIGASGSSYEQYFGPGTRLTVT.